This entry lists 29 T cell receptor beta chains sequenced from one sample in a study of vaccination and CD4 T cells after COVID-19. Treatment denoted: approximately nine-day PBMC culture with coronavirus spike peptide pools or control peptides (ViraFEST assay). The Oncomine TCR Beta short-read assay sequenced DNA from cultured CD4+ T cells. A single record per CDR3 protein comes from TCRdb applying MiXCR to the PCR reads. The table has some 18,000 distinct CDR3 sequences, roughly three fifths seen once. Which antigens these TCRs recognize remains unknown. The sample consisted of CD4+ T cells from blood, cultured in vitro, taken before SARS-CoV-2 vaccination. The receptors were gathered from a human donor who had recovered from COVID-19.

The J gene is TRBJ1-2, the V gene TRBV20-1; no definite D call. This CDR3 is built from 12 residues. CDR1 and CDR2 from the germline V gene are DFQATT and SNEGSKA (reference sequence). Trimming removed 6 bases at V and 2 bases at J, with 10 bases between. The chain's CDR3 is CSAATENYGYTF. In nucleotides, the CDR3 is TGCAGTGCAGCCACAGAGAACTATGGCTACACCTTC.

The genes are TRBV6-9 and TRBJ2-5; D is unresolved. This CDR3 is 10 amino acids long. The germline gives CDR1 MNHGY, CDR2 SVAAGI. Trimming removed 8 bases from V and 4 bases from J, with 5 bases in between. The CDR3 coding sequence is TGTGCCAGCCCCAGAGAGACCCAGTACTTC. Residues: CASPRETQYF.

V is TRBV21-1 and J is TRBJ1-2; the tabulated D call, TRBD1, remains unverified against the DNA. TRBV21-1 is an annotated pseudogene. The CDR3 is 14 residues long. CDR3 protein: CASSNRDGSIRYTF. DNA of the CDR3: TGTGCCAGCAGCAACCGGGACGGATCTATTCGCTACACCTTC.

This clonotype was observed a few times. CDR3 loop: CASSPDKGYSPLHF. The CDR3 DNA reads TGTGCCAGCAGTCCGGACAAGGGGTATTCACCCCTCCACTTT. The chain links TRBV2 to TRBJ1-6; the D gene is possibly TRBD1 (5 bases). V was cut by 5 bases and J by 8 bases, with 13 bases left in between. Germline lookup yields CDR1 SNHLY and CDR2 FYNNEI. The CDR3 extends over 14 amino acids.

This clonotype came up a few times. The chain employs TRBV7-9 and TRBJ2-5; D unclear. V was cut by 2 bases and J by 5 bases, with 6 bases left in between. The CDR3 is 12 amino acids. Germline-derived CDR1 and CDR2 are SEHNR and FQNEAQ (reference sequence). The CDR3 is CASSLSGETQYF. The DNA for the CDR3 is TGTGCCAGCAGCTTATCCGGGGAGACCCAGTACTTC.

The chain employs TRBV12-3 or TRBV12-4 and TRBJ1-5, with 8 positions matching TRBD1. The CDR3 extends over 14 amino acids. V was clipped by 7 bases and J by 4 bases; unmatched bases: 6. CDR3: CASTRTGRNQPQHF. CDR3 nucleotide sequence: TGTGCCAGCACTCGGACAGGGAGGAATCAGCCCCAGCATTTT.

This clonotype occurred once. The J gene is TRBJ1-1, the V gene TRBV10-3; a possible D gene is TRBD1 (6 bases). Per germline, CDR1 ENHRY and CDR2 SYGVKD. CDR3 size: 14 residues. Trimming removed 2 bases from V and 3 bases from J, with 10 bases in between. The CDR3 loop is CAISETGMDTEAFF. CDR3 bases: TGTGCCATCAGTGAGACAGGGATGGACACTGAAGCTTTCTTT.

The chain uses TRBV11-3 and TRBJ2-1; 8 bases fit TRBD2. Germline CDR1 SGHNT, CDR2 YENEEA. V was clipped by 1 base and J by 8 bases; unmatched bases: 4. The CDR3 runs 14 residues. This CDR3 reads CASSLGAGAYEQFF. The DNA for the CDR3 is TGTGCCAGCAGCTTAGGAGCGGGAGCTTATGAGCAGTTCTTC. The full variable domain, in which reference TRBV11-3 and TRBJ2-1 provide the parts outside the CDR3, is EAGVVQSPRYKIIEKKQPVAFWCNPISGHNTLYWYLQNLGQGPELLIRYENEEAVDDSQLPKDRFSAERLKGVDSTLKIQPAELGDSAVYLCASSLGAGAYEQFFGPGTRLTVL.

The rearrangement links TRBV10-3 to TRBJ1-2; unclear D gene. Germline V gives CDR1 ENHRY, CDR2 SYGVKD. The CDR3 is 14 amino acids. V lost 7 bases and J lost 4, with 16 bases in between. CDR3 residues: CAITGRTDGYGYTF. In DNA, the CDR3 is TGTGCCATCACCGGAAGAACGGATGGCTATGGCTACACCTTC.

The chain combines TRBV6-2 or TRBV6-3 with TRBJ2-7; a possible D gene is TRBD1 (5 bases). The CDR3 sequence is 15 residues long. V was trimmed by 7 bases and J by 0 bases, leaving 16 bases between them. Per germline, CDR1 MNHEY and CDR2 SVGEGT. CDR3 protein: CASMWSRTISYEQYF. CDR3 nucleotide sequence: TGTGCCAGCATGTGGAGCCGGACAATCTCCTACGAGCAGTACTTC.

This clonotype showed up just a few times. The V call is TRBV6-4, the J call TRBJ1-2; TRBD1 might be the D (5 bases). CDR3 size: 10 residues. Germline-derived CDR1 and CDR2 are MRHNA and SNTAGT. Trimming took 10 bases from V and 6 from J, leaving 9 bases between them. The CDR3 region is CAKRGDGYTF. The DNA for the CDR3 is TGTGCCAAAAGAGGGGATGGCTACACCTTC.

This chain connects TRBV20-1 to TRBJ2-7; D possibly corresponds to TRBD1 (6 bases). The V and J ends lost 6 bases and 3 bases respectively, with 18 bases between them. This CDR3 is 14 amino acids long. Per germline, CDR1 DFQATT and CDR2 SNEGSKA (reference sequence). The CDR3 is CSAVPPKGDYEQYF. The CDR3 DNA reads as TGCAGTGCGGTACCCCCCAAGGGGGACTACGAGCAGTACTTC.

J is TRBJ2-1 and V is TRBV7-8; 8 bases map to TRBD1. V was pared by 3 bases and J by 5 bases, with 0 bases of the junction left unmatched. The CDR3 consists of 13 residues. Germline V gives CDR1 SGHVS, CDR2 FQNEAQ. Here the CDR3 reads CASSLDRDNEQFF. CDR3 nucleotides: TGTGCCAGCAGCTTGGACAGGGACAATGAGCAGTTCTTC.

The chain joins TRBV20-1 to TRBJ2-7; weak D call: TRBD2 (5 bases). The length of the CDR3 is 12 residues. From germline, CDR1 is DFQATT and CDR2 SNEGSKA (reference sequence). Between the trimmed V and J ends, which lost 5 bases and 6 bases, there was a span of 14 bases. The CDR3 nucleotides read TGCAGTGCTCCTGAGGGCAGTGGCGAGCAGTACTTC. Its protein is CSAPEGSGEQYF.

This chain links TRBV20-1 with TRBJ1-5; possibly TRBD1 for D (5 bases). The germline V and J ends were trimmed by 3 bases and 1 base, with 10 bases remaining between them. The germline V gene has CDR1 DFQATT and CDR2 SNEGSKA (reference sequence). The CDR3 extends over 14 amino acids. The CDR3 bases are TGCAGTGCTAGCCAGGGTACAAGCAATCAGCCCCAGCATTTT. Amino acid sequence: CSASQGTSNQPQHF.

CDR3 region: CSAPDGKGTDTQYF. The CDR3 DNA sequence: TGCAGTGCCCCAGATGGTAAGGGTACAGATACGCAGTATTTT. The rearrangement uses TRBV20-1 and TRBJ2-3, with no clear D. Deletions cut 6 bases from V and 3 bases from J, with 16 bases between. Per the germline V gene, CDR1 is DFQATT and CDR2 is SNEGSKA (reference sequence). The CDR3 extends over 14 amino acids.

The chain couples TRBV27 to TRBJ2-2, with TRBD1 matching over 8 bases. The junction had 10 bases not matched to a gene; V was cut back by 10 bases and J by 3 bases. Germline CDR1 MNHEY, CDR2 SMNVEV (reference sequence). The CDR3 is made up of 15 amino acids. The chain's CDR3 is CATRVDRGYTGELFF. Here the CDR3 DNA reads TGTGCCACACGTGTCGACAGGGGATACACCGGGGAGCTGTTTTTT.

This clonotype has a handful of counts. The chain links TRBV7-2 to TRBJ1-2; D not resolved. This CDR3 has 12 residues. The V gene lost 2 bases and the J gene lost 7 bases, with 8 bases spanning the gap. The germline V gene encodes CDR1 SGHTA and CDR2 FQGNSA. The CDR3: CASSLSSAGYTF. CDR3 nucleotides: TGTGCCAGCAGCTTAAGTTCTGCTGGCTACACCTTC.

The V gene is TRBV11-3, the J gene TRBJ2-1, with 14 positions matching TRBD2. The V segment lost 5 bases and the J segment 12 bases; nucleotides outside the gene matches: 6. The CDR3 covers 14 residues. Germline CDR1 and CDR2: SGHNT and YENEEA. CDR3 residues: CASSLGTSGGLQFF. For the CDR3, the DNA is TGTGCCAGCAGCCTGGGGACTAGCGGGGGACTGCAGTTCTTC. The full variable domain, completed using reference TRBV11-3 and TRBJ2-1, is EAGVVQSPRYKIIEKKQPVAFWCNPISGHNTLYWYLQNLGQGPELLIRYENEEAVDDSQLPKDRFSAERLKGVDSTLKIQPAELGDSAVYLCASSLGTSGGLQFFGPGTRLTVL.

The V call is TRBV7-6, the J call TRBJ1-3, with D tentatively TRBD1 (5 bases). Trimming pared 5 bases from V and 4 bases from J, leaving 18 bases between. This CDR3 region has 16 residues. CDR1 is SGHVS and CDR2 is FNYEAQ in the germline V gene. CDR3 loop: CASSPGLGRSGNTIYF. Here the CDR3 DNA reads TGTGCCAGCAGCCCAGGGCTGGGACGGTCAGGAAACACCATATATTTT.

This chain uses TRBV30 with TRBJ1-1; D ambiguous. CDR3 length: 13 residues. Per germline, CDR1 GTSNPN and CDR2 SVGIG (reference sequence). Trimming left V 1 base short and J 0 bases short, with 6 bases between. The CDR3 DNA reads TGTGCCTGGAGTGCACAGTTGAACACTGAAGCTTTCTTT. Its translation: CAWSAQLNTEAFF. The full variable domain, in which reference TRBV30 and TRBJ1-1 provide the parts outside the CDR3, is SQTIHQWPATLVQPVGSPLSLECTVEGTSNPNLYWYRQAAGRGLQLLFYSVGIGQISSEVPQNLSASRPQDRQFILSSKKLLLSDSGFYLCAWSAQLNTEAFFGQGTRLTVV.

The chain employs TRBV20-1 and TRBJ1-2; 9 positions match TRBD1. CDR1 DFQATT and CDR2 SNEGSKA come from the germline V gene (reference sequence). The CDR3 has 14 amino acids. V was clipped by 5 bases and J by 0 bases; unmatched bases: 4. The CDR3 sequence is CSARGDRANYGYTF. The CDR3 nucleotides are TGCAGTGCTCGTGGGGACAGGGCTAACTATGGCTACACCTTC.

The chain joins TRBV30 to TRBJ1-2; D is uncertain. The V gene's germline CDR1 is GTSNPN and CDR2 SVGIG (reference sequence). The CDR3 loop spans 12 amino acids. Trimming cost V 3 bases and J 2 bases, with 7 bases left between them. CDR3 nucleotide sequence: TGTGCCTGGAGCCCGGTAAACTATGGCTACACCTTC. Amino acid sequence: CAWSPVNYGYTF.

The rearrangement uses TRBV19 and TRBJ2-3, with 8 bases that match TRBD2. The germline V gene encodes CDR1 LNHDA and CDR2 SQIVND (reference sequence). The trim removed 1 base at V and 4 bases at J, leaving 4 bases unmatched. The CDR3 is 15 residues long. For the CDR3, the DNA is TGTGCCAGTAGTATAGGCAGCGGGAGTGCAGATACGCAGTATTTT. This encodes CASSIGSGSADTQYF.

This clonotype was seen a few times. The rearrangement links TRBV10-3 to TRBJ2-6; D unresolved. V lost 3 bases and J lost 1, with 7 bases in between. The CDR3 is 15 residues long. Germline V lookup: CDR1 ENHRY, CDR2 SYGVKD. The CDR3 here is CAISERASGANVLTF. Written as DNA, the CDR3 is TGTGCCATCAGTGAAAGGGCGTCTGGGGCCAACGTCCTGACTTTC.

The V gene is TRBV2, the J gene TRBJ2-7, with 7 bases identical to TRBD2. The germline CDR1 and CDR2 sequences are SNHLY and FYNNEI. This CDR3 comprises 15 residues. After removal of 6 bases from V and 0 bases from J, the junction contained 8 bases not matched to a gene. CDR3 amino acids: CASRVERDPSYEQYF. In DNA form, the CDR3 reads TGTGCCAGCAGGGTGGAGCGGGACCCCTCCTACGAGCAGTACTTC.

This clonotype was seen just once. The gene calls are TRBV6-2 or TRBV6-3 and TRBJ2-5; D possibly uses TRBD1 or TRBD2 (5 bases each). The CDR3 has 15 amino acids. V was shortened by 3 bases and J by 4 bases, with 15 bases between the two germline ends. The germline CDR1 and CDR2 sequences are MNHEY and SVGEGT. The CDR3 sequence is CASSYSTSGRETQYF. As DNA, the CDR3 is TGTGCCAGCAGTTATTCGACGTCAGGGAGAGAGACCCAGTACTTC.

This clonotype has only a few counts. The genes are TRBV7-9 and TRBJ1-6, with 8 bases that match TRBD1. Looked up from germline, CDR1 is SEHNR and CDR2 is FQNEAQ (reference sequence). The CDR3 runs to 15 residues. After removal of 5 bases from V and 5 bases from J, the junction contained 5 bases not matched to a gene. The CDR3 region is CASSRTGSNNSPLHF. The CDR3 region has the DNA TGTGCCAGCAGCCGGACAGGGTCTAATAATTCACCCCTCCACTTT. Combining the CDR3 with reference TRBV7-9 and TRBJ1-6 gives the whole variable domain DTGVSQNPRHKITKRGQNVTFRCDPISEHNRLYWYRQTLGQGPEFLTYFQNEAQLEKSRLLSDRFSAERPKGSFSTLEIQRTEQGDSAMYLCASSRTGSNNSPLHFGNGTRLTVT.

The chain joins TRBV12-3 or TRBV12-4 to TRBJ2-6; weak D call: TRBD1 (5 bases). Trimming removed 6 bases from V and 4 bases from J, with 13 bases in between. The CDR3 covers 15 residues. In DNA, the CDR3 is TGTGCCAGCAGGGACAACTTCTCCGGGGCCAACGTCCTGACTTTC. It is translated as CASRDNFSGANVLTF.